These T cell receptor beta chains were read from a single sample in a study of OX40 agonist ivuxolimab in advanced cancers. Repertoires were generated with immunoSEQ multiplex PCR, while TCRdb's copy carries only in-frame clones and drops some. The sample contains fewer than 100,000 clones, more than 70% of which appear only once. Sequenced here: CD4+ or CD8+ T cells sorted from blood, sampled in a trial of the OX40 agonist ivuxolimab. The receptors shown here come from an adult with an advanced solid tumor such as melanoma, head and neck, liver or kidney cancer. Each CDR3 is given with its conserved first and last residue. D genes are given only for firm matches. Clone sizes are given selectively: once, few, many, or a class where the clone is expanded.

>TRBJ2-5|NA|TRBV27|NA
CASSPRRTTIPQETQYF
TGTGCCAGCAGTCCCCGGAGGACTACAATACCCCAAGAGACCCAGTACTTC
>TRBJ2-2|NA|TRBV9|NA
CASSVDANTGELFF
TGTGCCAGCAGCGTAGATGCTAACACCGGGGAGCTGTTTTTT
>TRBJ2-5|NA|TRBV19|NA
CASSPPGTRETQYF
TGTGCCAGTAGCCCACCGGGGACGAGAGAGACCCAGTACTTC
>TRBJ2-1|few|TRBV6-5|NA
CASSLRGAQGDEQFF
TGTGCCAGCAGCCTCCGAGGGGCGCAAGGCGATGAGCAGTTCTTC
>TRBJ2-1|NA|TRBV15|NA
CATSRERDREQFF
TGTGCCACCAGCAGAGAACGGGACCGAGAGCAGTTCTTC
>TRBJ2-5|NA|TRBV5-5|TRBD2
CASSRTSLGETQYF
TGTGCCAGCAGCCGGACTAGCCTGGGAGAGACCCAGTACTTC
>TRBJ2-1|once|TRBV19|NA
CASSLGSSYNEQFF
TGTGCCAGCAGCTTAGGGAGCTCCTACAATGAGCAGTTCTTC
>TRBJ2-2|NA|TRBV5-1|TRBD1
CASSWRWTGDKTGELFF
TGCGCCAGCAGCTGGCGGTGGACAGGGGATAAAACCGGGGAGCTGTTTTTT
>TRBJ1-2|NA|TRBV29-1|NA
CSVSTGGAGYTF
TGCAGCGTATCTACTGGGGGGGCTGGCTACACCTTC
>TRBJ1-6|NA|TRBV6-5|NA
CASSMRSYNSPLHF
TGTGCCAGCAGTATGAGATCGTATAATTCACCCCTCCACTTT
>TRBJ2-7|NA|TRBV5-1|TRBD2
CASSLVLAGGEQYF
TGCGCCAGCAGCTTGGTACTAGCGGGAGGCGAGCAGTACTTC
>TRBJ1-2|NA|TRBV5-4|TRBD1
CASSQEGAGQGPGYGYTF
TGTGCCAGCAGCCAAGAGGGGGCTGGGCAGGGGCCAGGCTATGGCTACACCTTC
>TRBJ2-1|NA|TRBV5-1|TRBD2
CASSPFGGLAGYEQFF
TGCGCCAGCAGCCCCTTCGGCGGACTAGCGGGATACGAGCAGTTCTTC
>TRBJ1-5|NA|TRBV19|NA
CASSIVPSLHNQPQHF
TGTGCCAGTAGTATAGTTCCAAGCCTACACAATCAGCCCCAGCATTTT
>TRBJ2-7|once|TRBV4-1|NA
CASSREPRAYYEQYF
TGCGCCAGCAGCCGAGAGCCCAGGGCTTACTACGAGCAGTACTTC
>TRBJ2-1|NA|TRBV27|NA
CASSLRGSYNEQFF
TGTGCCAGCAGTTTAAGGGGTTCCTACAATGAGCAGTTCTTC
>TRBJ1-5|NA|TRBV13|NA
CASSIGRNQPQHF
TGTGCCAGCAGCATAGGACGGAATCAGCCCCAGCATTTT
>TRBJ2-1|NA|TRBV5-8|TRBD1
CASSSRQGHNEQFF
TGTGCCAGCAGCTCCCGACAGGGGCACAATGAGCAGTTCTTC
>TRBJ2-7|NA|TRBV7-9|NA
CASSVRGPQRYYEQYF
TGTGCCAGCAGCGTCCGGGGGCCCCAAAGATACTACGAGCAGTACTTC
>TRBJ2-5|NA|TRBV7-9|NA
CASSLRGPQETQYF
TGTGCCAGCAGCCTCCGAGGGCCCCAAGAGACCCAGTACTTC
>TRBJ2-7|NA|TRBV6-6|NA
CASKVTGGSYEQYF
TGTGCCAGCAAAGTAACAGGCGGCTCCTACGAGCAGTACTTC
>TRBJ2-1|NA|TRBV5-1|TRBD2
CASSLVPRGARNEQFF
TGCGCCAGCAGCTTGGTCCCGCGGGGGGCTCGCAATGAGCAGTTCTTC
>TRBJ2-3|NA|TRBV7-2|TRBD2
CASSGRLATSTDTQYF
TGTGCCAGCAGCGGAAGACTAGCGACAAGCACAGATACGCAGTATTTT
>TRBJ1-2|NA|TRBV28|TRBD1
CASSTIGQEHYGYTF
TGTGCCAGCAGTACTATAGGACAGGAACACTATGGCTACACCTTC
>TRBJ2-2|NA|TRBV2|NA
CASSRLKARELFF
TGTGCCAGCAGTCGTCTTAAAGCCCGGGAGCTGTTTTTT
>TRBJ2-1|NA|TRBV9|TRBD1
CASSAFPGTAYNEQFF
TGTGCCAGCAGCGCCTTTCCCGGGACAGCCTACAATGAGCAGTTCTTC
>TRBJ2-1|NA|TRBV18|NA
CASSPWAGSHNEQFF
TGTGCCAGCTCACCATGGGCAGGTTCTCACAATGAGCAGTTCTTC
>TRBJ2-6|NA|TRBV27|NA
CASSLFPSGANVLTF
TGTGCCAGCAGCCTCTTTCCTTCTGGGGCCAACGTCCTGACTTTC
>TRBJ2-7|once|TRBV5-1|TRBD1
CASSPWGQGAYEQYF
TGCGCCAGCAGCCCCTGGGGGCAGGGGGCATACGAGCAGTACTTC
>TRBJ2-1|NA|TRBV10-3|NA
CAIQRGASSEQFF
TGTGCCATCCAACGGGGCGCATCGAGTGAGCAGTTCTTC
>TRBJ1-1|NA|TRBV28|NA
CASSPGGFMNTEAFF
TGTGCCAGCAGCCCCGGGGGATTCATGAACACTGAAGCTTTCTTT
>TRBJ2-1|NA|TRBV10-2|TRBD1
CASSLLPDREQFF
TGCGCCAGCAGTCTCCTGCCGGACAGGGAGCAGTTCTTC
>TRBJ1-1|NA|TRBV10-1|TRBD1
CASSTGGWEAFF
TGCGCCAGCAGCACAGGGGGATGGGAAGCTTTCTTT
>TRBJ2-5|NA|TRBV5-1|TRBD2
CASSPGGGRETQYF
TGCGCCAGCAGCCCGGGAGGGGGAAGAGAGACCCAGTACTTC
>TRBJ2-6|NA|TRBV27|TRBD1
CASSTGTAGANVLTF
TGTGCCAGCAGCACTGGGACAGCCGGGGCCAACGTCCTGACTTTC
>TRBJ2-1|NA|TRBV5-5|TRBD2
CASSLKLAGGSSSYNEQFF
TGTGCCAGCAGCTTGAAACTAGCGGGAGGATCGAGCTCCTACAATGAGCAGTTCTTC
>TRBJ2-1|NA|TRBV7-9|TRBD1
CASSFDRAEQFF
TGTGCCAGCAGCTTCGACAGGGCTGAGCAGTTCTTC
>TRBJ2-5|NA|TRBV4-2|NA
CASSHGLGEDETQYF
TGTGCCAGCAGCCACGGACTGGGGGAAGATGAGACCCAGTACTTC
>TRBJ2-1|NA|TRBV7-9|NA
CASSLQEGIYNEQFF
TGTGCCAGCAGCTTACAGGAGGGGATCTACAATGAGCAGTTCTTC
>TRBJ1-1|NA|TRBV4-1|NA
CASSQDGIWTEAFF
TGCGCCAGCAGCCAAGACGGGATCTGGACGGAGGCTTTCTTT
>TRBJ2-1|NA|TRBV10-3|NA
CAIRKGGDDNEQFF
TGTGCCATCAGGAAGGGGGGGGACGACAATGAGCAGTTCTTC
>TRBJ1-5|NA|TRBV19|NA
CASSLGRVNQPQHF
TGTGCCAGTAGTCTCGGACGGGTCAATCAGCCCCAGCATTTT
>TRBJ2-7|NA|TRBV5-1|NA
CASSLAHGSYEQYF
TGCGCCAGCAGCTTGGCCCACGGATCCTACGAGCAGTACTTC
>TRBJ2-2|NA|TRBV7-3|NA
CASSRTGVADRTGELFF
TGTGCCAGCAGCCGCACAGGGGTAGCGGACAGGACCGGGGAGCTGTTTTTT
>TRBJ1-4|NA|TRBV19|TRBD1
CASSSWDRTNEKLFF
TGTGCCAGTAGTTCGTGGGACAGAACTAATGAAAAACTGTTTTTT
>TRBJ2-2|NA|TRBV5-6|TRBD1
CASSFIKSRGRANTGELFF
TGTGCCAGCAGCTTCATCAAGAGCAGGGGGCGGGCGAACACCGGGGAGCTGTTTTTT
>TRBJ2-1|NA|TRBV7-2|TRBD2
CASSPASGPEYEQFF
TGTGCCAGCAGCCCGGCTAGCGGTCCAGAGTATGAGCAGTTCTTC
>TRBJ2-5|NA|TRBV5-1|TRBD2
CASSPGTSGGAETQYF
TGCGCCAGCAGCCCGGGGACTAGCGGGGGGGCAGAGACCCAGTACTTC
>TRBJ1-2|NA|TRBV28|NA
CASSLLGGVTYGYTF
TGTGCCAGCAGTTTATTAGGAGGGGTAACCTATGGCTACACCTTC
>TRBJ2-1|NA|TRBV11-2|TRBD2
CASSLERGGMNEQFF
TGTGCCAGCAGCTTAGAGCGGGGGGGCATGAATGAGCAGTTCTTC
>TRBJ2-7|NA|TRBV4-1|NA
CASSQAIATYEQYF
TGCGCCAGCAGCCAAGCAATCGCGACTTACGAGCAGTACTTC
>TRBJ1-2|NA|TRBV4-1|TRBD1
CASSQWDRRTNYGYTF
TGCGCCAGCAGCCAGTGGGACAGGAGAACTAACTATGGCTACACCTTC
>TRBJ2-7|medium-sized|TRBV28|NA
CASSLGGGGYEQYF
TGTGCCAGCAGTTTGGGGGGAGGGGGCTACGAGCAGTACTTC
>TRBJ2-2|NA|TRBV7-2|TRBD2
CASRLFSGGDTGELFF
TGTGCCAGCAGACTTTTTAGCGGGGGCGACACCGGGGAGCTGTTTTTT
>TRBJ2-3|NA|TRBV10-1|TRBD1
CASSEAGQGADTQYF
TGCGCCAGCAGTGAGGCCGGACAGGGGGCAGATACGCAGTATTTT